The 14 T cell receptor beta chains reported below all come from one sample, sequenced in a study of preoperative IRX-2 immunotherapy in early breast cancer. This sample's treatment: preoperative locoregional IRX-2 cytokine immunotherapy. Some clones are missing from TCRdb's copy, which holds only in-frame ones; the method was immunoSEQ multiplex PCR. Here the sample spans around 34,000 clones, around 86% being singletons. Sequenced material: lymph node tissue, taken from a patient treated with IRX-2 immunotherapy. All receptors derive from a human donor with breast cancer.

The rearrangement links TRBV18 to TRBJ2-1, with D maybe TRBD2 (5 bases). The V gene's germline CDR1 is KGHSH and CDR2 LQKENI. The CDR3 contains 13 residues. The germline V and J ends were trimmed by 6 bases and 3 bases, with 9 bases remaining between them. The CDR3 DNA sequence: TGTGCCAGCTCTTTTGGAGGCTACAATGAGCAGTTCTTC. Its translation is CASSFGGYNEQFF.

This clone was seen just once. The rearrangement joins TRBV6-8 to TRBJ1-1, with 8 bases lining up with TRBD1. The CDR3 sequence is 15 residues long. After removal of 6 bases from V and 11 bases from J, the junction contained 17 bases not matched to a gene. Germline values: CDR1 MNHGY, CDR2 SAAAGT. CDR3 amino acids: CASRPETGVRWVAFF. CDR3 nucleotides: TGTGCCAGCAGACCAGAGACAGGGGTTCGGTGGGTGGCTTTCTTT.

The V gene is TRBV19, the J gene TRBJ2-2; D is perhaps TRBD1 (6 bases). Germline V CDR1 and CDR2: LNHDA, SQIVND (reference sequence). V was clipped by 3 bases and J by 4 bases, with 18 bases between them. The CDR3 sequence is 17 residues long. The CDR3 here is CASSMFGQWHSTGELFF. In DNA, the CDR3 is TGTGCCAGTAGTATGTTTGGACAGTGGCATAGCACCGGGGAGCTGTTTTTT. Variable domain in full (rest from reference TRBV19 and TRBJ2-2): DGGITQSPKYLFRKEGQNVTLSCEQNLNHDAMYWYRQDPGQGLRLIYYSQIVNDFQKGDIAEGYSVSREKKESFPLTVTSAQKNPTAFYLCASSMFGQWHSTGELFFGEGSRLTVL.

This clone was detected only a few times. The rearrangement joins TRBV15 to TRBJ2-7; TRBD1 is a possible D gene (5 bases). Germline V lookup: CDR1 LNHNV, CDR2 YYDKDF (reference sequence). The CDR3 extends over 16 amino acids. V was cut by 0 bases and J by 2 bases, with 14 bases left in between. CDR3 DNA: TGTGCCACCAGCAGAGATAGGTCGACAGCGACCTACGAGCAGTACTTC. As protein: CATSRDRSTATYEQYF.

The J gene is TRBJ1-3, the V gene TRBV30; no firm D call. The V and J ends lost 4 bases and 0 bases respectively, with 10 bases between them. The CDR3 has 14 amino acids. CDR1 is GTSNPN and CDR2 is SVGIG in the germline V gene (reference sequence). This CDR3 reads CAWNMDLSGNTIYF. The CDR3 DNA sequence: TGTGCCTGGAATATGGACCTCTCTGGAAACACCATATATTTT.

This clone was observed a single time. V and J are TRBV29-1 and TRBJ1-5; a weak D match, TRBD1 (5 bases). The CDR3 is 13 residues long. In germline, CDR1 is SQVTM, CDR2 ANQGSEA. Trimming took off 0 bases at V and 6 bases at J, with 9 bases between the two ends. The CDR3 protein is CSVEDRVGQPQHF. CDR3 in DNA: TGCAGCGTTGAAGACAGGGTGGGTCAGCCCCAGCATTTT.

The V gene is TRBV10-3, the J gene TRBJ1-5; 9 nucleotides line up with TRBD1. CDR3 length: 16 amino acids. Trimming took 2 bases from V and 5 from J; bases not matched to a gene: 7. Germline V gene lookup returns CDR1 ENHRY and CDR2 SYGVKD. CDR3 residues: CAISERGRTGDQPQHF. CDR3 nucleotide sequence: TGTGCCATCAGTGAGAGGGGCCGGACAGGGGATCAGCCCCAGCATTTT.

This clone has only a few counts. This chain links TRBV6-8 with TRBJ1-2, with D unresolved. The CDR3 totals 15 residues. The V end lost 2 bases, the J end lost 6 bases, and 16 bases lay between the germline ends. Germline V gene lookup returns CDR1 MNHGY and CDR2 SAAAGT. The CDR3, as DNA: TGTGCCAGCAGTTACCACTATCCCCCCGGGGATGGCTACACCTTC. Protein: CASSYHYPPGDGYTF.

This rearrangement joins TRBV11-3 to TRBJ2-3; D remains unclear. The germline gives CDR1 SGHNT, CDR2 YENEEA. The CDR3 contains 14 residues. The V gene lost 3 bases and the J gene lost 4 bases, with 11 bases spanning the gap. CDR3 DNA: TGTGCCAGCAGCTTCCGTGGGGTCGCAGATACGCAGTATTTT. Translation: CASSFRGVADTQYF.

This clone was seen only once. For the CDR3, the DNA is TGCGCCAGCAGCTTCCTCCGGTCGGCAGATACGCAGTATTTT. It is translated as CASSFLRSADTQYF. This chain joins TRBV5-1 and TRBJ2-3; no reliable D call. Trimming shortened V by 2 bases and J by 4 bases, and 11 bases separated the two germline ends. Germline CDR1 SGHRS, CDR2 YFSETQ. The CDR3 loop spans 14 amino acids.

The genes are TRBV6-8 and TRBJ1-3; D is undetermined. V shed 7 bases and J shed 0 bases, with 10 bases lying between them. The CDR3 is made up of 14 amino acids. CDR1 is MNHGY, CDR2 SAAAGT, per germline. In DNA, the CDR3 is TGTGCCAGCACCACTGTGTTCTCTGGAAACACCATATATTTT. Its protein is CASTTVFSGNTIYF.

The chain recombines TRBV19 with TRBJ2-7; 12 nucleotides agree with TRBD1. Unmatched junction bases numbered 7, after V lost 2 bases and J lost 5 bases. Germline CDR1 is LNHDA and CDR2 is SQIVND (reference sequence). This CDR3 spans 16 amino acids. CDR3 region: CASSILLGQGANEQYF. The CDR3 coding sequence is TGTGCCAGTAGTATATTGTTGGGACAGGGGGCCAACGAGCAGTACTTC.

As DNA, the CDR3 is TGTGCCAGCAGCCAAGGGTACCCACCCTACGAGCAGTACTTC. Its protein is CASSQGYPPYEQYF. V gene TRBV16 combines with J gene TRBJ2-7; D is unclear. The CDR3 consists of 14 residues. V shed 2 bases and J shed 2 bases, with 10 bases lying between them. Germline V gene sequence: CDR1 KGHSY, CDR2 FQNENV.

The CDR3 loop reads CASRGGSSYNEQFF. Written as DNA, the CDR3 is TGTGCCAGCAGGGGCGGGAGCTCCTACAATGAGCAGTTCTTC. V gene TRBV6-8 combines with J gene TRBJ2-1; TRBD2 matches 7 bases. The germline gives CDR1 MNHGY, CDR2 SAAAGT. This CDR3 has 14 residues. V lost 6 bases to trimming and J lost 0 bases; unmatched junction nucleotides: 2.